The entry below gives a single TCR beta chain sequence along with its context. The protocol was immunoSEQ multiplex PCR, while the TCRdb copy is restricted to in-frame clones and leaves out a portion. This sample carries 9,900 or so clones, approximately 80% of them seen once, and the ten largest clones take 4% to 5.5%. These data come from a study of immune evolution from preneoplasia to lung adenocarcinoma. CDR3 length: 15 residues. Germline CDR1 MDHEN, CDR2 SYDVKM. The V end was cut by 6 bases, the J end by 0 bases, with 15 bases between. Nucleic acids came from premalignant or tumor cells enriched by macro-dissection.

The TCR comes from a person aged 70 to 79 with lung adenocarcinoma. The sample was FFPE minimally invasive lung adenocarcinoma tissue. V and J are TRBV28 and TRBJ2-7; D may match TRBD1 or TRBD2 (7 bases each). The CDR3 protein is CASSAGGVSSYEQYF. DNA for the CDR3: TGTGCCAGCAGCGCAGGGGGGGTCTCCTCCTACGAGCAGTACTTC.